Listed below are T cell receptor beta chains from one sample, sequenced in a study of monozygotic twins with inflammatory bowel disease. TCRdb reprocessed the 5' RACE reads and keeps a single row for each CDR3 protein, giving no DNA. Recorded for this sample: fewer than 550,000 distinct CDR3 sequences. Source material: blood. Receptors were obtained from a human donor with ulcerative colitis or Crohn's disease, or a healthy co-twin of an affected twin (not recorded which). CDR3s include the opening cysteine and the closing phenylalanine or tryptophan.

j_call v_call cdr3_aa
TRBJ2-5 TRBV12-3/TRBV12-4 CASRASGVKETQYF
TRBJ2-4 TRBV18 CASSPLGQGIGKNIQYF
TRBJ2-1 TRBV28 CASRRGGGSYNEQFF
TRBJ1-2 TRBV19 CASRDQADYGYTF
TRBJ1-2 TRBV4-1 CASSQLTRYNYGYTF
TRBJ2-7 TRBV7-9 CASSFGTGNHEQYF
TRBJ2-2 TRBV6-6 CASSQMRGGELFF
TRBJ1-1 TRBV4-1 CASKPGGGENTEAFF
TRBJ2-3 TRBV5-1 CASSLGTSGALSTDTQYF
TRBJ2-3 TRBV29-1 CSVEDPGRVPTQYF
TRBJ1-5 TRBV2 CASSVQGAGQPQHF
TRBJ1-1 TRBV5-1 CASTRGGKVGNTEAFF
TRBJ2-5 TRBV24-1 CATSPGTGGGETQYF
TRBJ2-4 TRBV29-1 CSVDSGGDNIQYF
TRBJ1-1 TRBV5-1 CASRSTGIRTEAFF
TRBJ2-5 TRBV29-1 CSASGGETQYF
TRBJ2-7 TRBV7-2 CASRGGSGGADEQYF
TRBJ1-2 TRBV12-3/TRBV12-4 CASSLPNNYGYTF
TRBJ2-1 TRBV6-5 CASSYKREQFF
TRBJ1-1 TRBV7-3 CASSSSPGNTEAFF
TRBJ2-1 TRBV7-3 CASSPGLASYNEQFF
TRBJ2-7 TRBV11-2 CASSFTGPSSYEQYF
TRBJ2-1 TRBV6-1 CASWDRHNEQFF
TRBJ2-1 TRBV7-2 CASSFDRGSYNEQFF
TRBJ1-2 TRBV5-1 CASSGDSYGYTF
TRBJ2-1 TRBV29-1 CSVEGIGGIYNEQFF
TRBJ2-5 TRBV18 CASSPKPTGQETQYF
TRBJ2-7 TRBV2 CASSESRPLSSYEQYF
TRBJ1-1 TRBV25-1 CASTLTGGKDAFF
TRBJ1-4 TRBV7-6 CASSPPGQGEKLFF
TRBJ2-7 TRBV12-3/TRBV12-4 CASSQRVHEQYF
TRBJ2-3 TRBV20-1 CSARDGDTDTQYF
TRBJ1-3 TRBV7-9 CASSPRSNSGNTIYF
TRBJ1-2 TRBV19 CASRGQTTYGYTF
TRBJ2-6 TRBV9 CASSVGRSILSGANVLTF